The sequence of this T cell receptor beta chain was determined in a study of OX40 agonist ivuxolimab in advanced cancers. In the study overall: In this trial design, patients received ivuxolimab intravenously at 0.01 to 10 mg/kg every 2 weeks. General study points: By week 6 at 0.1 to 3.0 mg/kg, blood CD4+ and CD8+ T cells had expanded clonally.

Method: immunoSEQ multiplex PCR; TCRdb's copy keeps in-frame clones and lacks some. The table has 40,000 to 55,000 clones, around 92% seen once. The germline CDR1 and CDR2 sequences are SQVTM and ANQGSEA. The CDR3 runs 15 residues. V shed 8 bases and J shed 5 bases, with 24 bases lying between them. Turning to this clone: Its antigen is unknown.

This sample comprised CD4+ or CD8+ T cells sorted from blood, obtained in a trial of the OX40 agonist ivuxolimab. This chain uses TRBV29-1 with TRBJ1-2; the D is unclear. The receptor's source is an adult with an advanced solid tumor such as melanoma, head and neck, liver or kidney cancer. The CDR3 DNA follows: TGCAGCCACACCTGGCGGAGGCAACCACGTTATGGCTACACCTTC. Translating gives CSHTWRRQPRYGYTF.